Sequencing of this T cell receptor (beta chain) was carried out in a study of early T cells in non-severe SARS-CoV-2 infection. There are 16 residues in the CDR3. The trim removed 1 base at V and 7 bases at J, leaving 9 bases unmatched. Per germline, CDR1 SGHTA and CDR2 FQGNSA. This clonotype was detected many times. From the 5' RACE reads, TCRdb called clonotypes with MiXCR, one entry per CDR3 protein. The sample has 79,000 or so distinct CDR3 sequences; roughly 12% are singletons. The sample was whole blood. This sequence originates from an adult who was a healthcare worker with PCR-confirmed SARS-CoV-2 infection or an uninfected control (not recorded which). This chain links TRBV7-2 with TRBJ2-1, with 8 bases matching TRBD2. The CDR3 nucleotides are TGTGCCAGCAGCTTAGTACCAGCGGGGGCTTTAAATGAGCAGTTCTTC. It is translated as CASSLVPAGALNEQFF.